Listed below are T cell receptor beta chains from one sample, sequenced in a study of blood T cell repertoires in COVID-19. Repertoires were generated with immunoSEQ multiplex PCR, while TCRdb's copy carries only in-frame clones and drops some. The sample records some 45,000 clones, 92% being singletons. Sequenced: peripheral blood. The source is a human donor in a cohort sampled during active COVID-19. The CDR3 runs from the conserved cysteine through the conserved F or W. A D gene is named only where the DNA matches it firmly. Not every row has a clone size; where given, it reads once, few, many or a size class.

v_gene: TRBV19; abundance: -; d_gene: TRBD1; j_gene: TRBJ1-1; CDR3nt: TGTGCCAGTACCCTGGGGGGTACAGGGGTGAGGACTGAAGCTTTCTTT; CDR3aa: CASTLGGTGVRTEAFF
v_gene: TRBV6-2/TRBV6-3; abundance: -; d_gene: TRBD1; j_gene: TRBJ2-7; CDR3nt: TGTGCCAGCAGTTCCATGACAGGGGACTACGAGCAGTACTTC; CDR3aa: CASSSMTGDYEQYF
v_gene: TRBV19; abundance: -; d_gene: TRBD2; j_gene: TRBJ2-3; CDR3nt: TGTGCCAGTAAACTAGCGACCTCCACAGATACGCAGTATTTT; CDR3aa: CASKLATSTDTQYF
v_gene: TRBV30; abundance: -; d_gene: -; j_gene: TRBJ1-4; CDR3nt: TGTGCCTGGGGAGCCGGGGTGGAAAAACTGTTTTTT; CDR3aa: CAWGAGVEKLFF
v_gene: TRBV19; abundance: once; d_gene: TRBD2; j_gene: TRBJ2-5; CDR3nt: TGTGCCAGTAGTATAGGCGGCGGGAGCAAGGAGACCCAGTACTTC; CDR3aa: CASSIGGGSKETQYF
v_gene: TRBV4-3; abundance: -; d_gene: -; j_gene: TRBJ1-5; CDR3nt: TGCGCCAGCAGCCAAGACAGGGGTCAGCCCCAGCATTTT; CDR3aa: CASSQDRGQPQHF
v_gene: TRBV2; abundance: once; d_gene: -; j_gene: TRBJ2-1; CDR3nt: TGTGCCAGCAGTTACAGGGATCGCAATGAGCAGTTCTTC; CDR3aa: CASSYRDRNEQFF
v_gene: TRBV24-1; abundance: -; d_gene: TRBD1; j_gene: TRBJ2-2; CDR3nt: TGTGCCACCAGTGATTCGGACAGGGCTAACACCGGGGAGCTGTTTTTT; CDR3aa: CATSDSDRANTGELFF
v_gene: TRBV7-9; abundance: -; d_gene: TRBD1; j_gene: TRBJ2-4; CDR3nt: TGTGCCAGCAGCGTATCGACAGGGATCCAAAACATTCAGTACTTC; CDR3aa: CASSVSTGIQNIQYF
v_gene: TRBV28; abundance: -; d_gene: TRBD2; j_gene: TRBJ2-1; CDR3nt: TGTGCCAGCAGTTCCCCGGGACTAGCTTGGCACGAGCAGTTCTTC; CDR3aa: CASSSPGLAWHEQFF
v_gene: TRBV30; abundance: -; d_gene: -; j_gene: TRBJ2-7; CDR3nt: TGTGCCTGGAGTGTACGTCTCGGCTACGAGCAGTACTTC; CDR3aa: CAWSVRLGYEQYF
v_gene: TRBV6-5; abundance: -; d_gene: TRBD2; j_gene: TRBJ2-4; CDR3nt: TGTGCCAGCAGTTACGGCGGACTAGCGGGGACGGACATTCAGTACTTC; CDR3aa: CASSYGGLAGTDIQYF
v_gene: TRBV4-3; abundance: -; d_gene: -; j_gene: TRBJ1-1; CDR3nt: TGCGCCAGCAGCCAAGAATTGAGGGGGACTGAAGCTTTCTTT; CDR3aa: CASSQELRGTEAFF
v_gene: TRBV30; abundance: -; d_gene: TRBD1; j_gene: TRBJ2-5; CDR3nt: TGTGCCTGGAGTGTATGGGGACAGGGAAAAGAGACCCAGTACTTC; CDR3aa: CAWSVWGQGKETQYF
v_gene: TRBV3-1/TRBV3-2; abundance: -; d_gene: TRBD1; j_gene: TRBJ1-2; CDR3nt: TGTGCCAGCAGCCGCAGACAGGGAAGGTATGGCTACACCTTC; CDR3aa: CASSRRQGRYGYTF
v_gene: TRBV27; abundance: -; d_gene: TRBD2; j_gene: TRBJ2-1; CDR3nt: TGTGCCAGCAGTTTATCTATAGCGGGCCACAATGAGCAGTTCTTC; CDR3aa: CASSLSIAGHNEQFF
v_gene: TRBV6-2/TRBV6-3; abundance: -; d_gene: TRBD2; j_gene: TRBJ2-7; CDR3nt: TGTGCCAGCAGTTTGACTAGCGGGGCAACCTACGAGCAGTACTTC; CDR3aa: CASSLTSGATYEQYF
v_gene: TRBV7-7; abundance: -; d_gene: TRBD1; j_gene: TRBJ2-3; CDR3nt: TGTGCCAGCAGCCGAGACAGGGGTGGAGATACGCAGTATTTT; CDR3aa: CASSRDRGGDTQYF
v_gene: TRBV4-3; abundance: -; d_gene: -; j_gene: TRBJ2-3; CDR3nt: TGCGCCAGCAGCCAAGCCCCGGGACAACCCACAGATACGCAGTATTTT; CDR3aa: CASSQAPGQPTDTQYF
v_gene: TRBV3-1/TRBV3-2; abundance: -; d_gene: -; j_gene: TRBJ2-5; CDR3nt: TGTGCCAGCAGCCTGACTAGGTTCGGGACCCAGTACTTC; CDR3aa: CASSLTRFGTQYF
v_gene: TRBV20-1; abundance: -; d_gene: -; j_gene: TRBJ2-1; CDR3nt: TGCAGTGCCCCCTCCCACAATGAGCAGTTCTTC; CDR3aa: CSAPSHNEQFF
v_gene: TRBV7-2; abundance: few; d_gene: -; j_gene: TRBJ1-4; CDR3nt: TGTGCCAGCAGCTTTTTCGGGGGAAATGAAAAACTGTTTTTT; CDR3aa: CASSFFGGNEKLFF
v_gene: TRBV27; abundance: few; d_gene: -; j_gene: TRBJ1-6; CDR3nt: TGTGCCAGCACAAGGACAGCTAGCTTCACCCTCCACTTT; CDR3aa: CASTRTASFTLHF
v_gene: TRBV7-2; abundance: -; d_gene: TRBD2; j_gene: TRBJ2-2; CDR3nt: TGTGCCAGCAGCCCCTCCCCTAGCGGGGGCACCGGGGAGCTGTTTTTT; CDR3aa: CASSPSPSGGTGELFF
v_gene: TRBV5-4; abundance: -; d_gene: -; j_gene: TRBJ2-7; CDR3nt: TGTGCCAGCAGCTTGGCCGGACTAGGGGGCGAGCAGTACTTC; CDR3aa: CASSLAGLGGEQYF
v_gene: TRBV29-1; abundance: -; d_gene: -; j_gene: TRBJ2-5; CDR3nt: TGCAGCGTTGACGGCGCGGGGAGCGAGACCCAGTACTTC; CDR3aa: CSVDGAGSETQYF
v_gene: TRBV6-6; abundance: once; d_gene: TRBD1; j_gene: TRBJ1-2; CDR3nt: TGTGCCAGCAGTTACGTGGACAGGTTGAGGGGCTACACCTTC; CDR3aa: CASSYVDRLRGYTF
v_gene: TRBV6-2/TRBV6-3; abundance: once; d_gene: TRBD2; j_gene: TRBJ2-7; CDR3nt: TGTGCCAGCAGTCGGACTAGCGGGCTCTACGAGCAGTACTTC; CDR3aa: CASSRTSGLYEQYF
v_gene: TRBV7-8; abundance: -; d_gene: TRBD2; j_gene: TRBJ2-2; CDR3nt: TGTGCCAGCAGCCCCCGTAGGATCACACAGGGACTAGCGGGATTGGCGAACACCGGGGAGCTGTTTTTT; CDR3aa: CASSPRRITQGLAGLANTGELFF
v_gene: TRBV19; abundance: -; d_gene: -; j_gene: TRBJ1-3; CDR3nt: TGTGCCAGTATATCTACAGGGTTCGGAAACACCATATATTTT; CDR3aa: CASISTGFGNTIYF
v_gene: TRBV14; abundance: few; d_gene: -; j_gene: TRBJ1-1; CDR3nt: TGTGCCAGCAGCCAACCGGGGGAGAAGACTGAAGCTTTCTTT; CDR3aa: CASSQPGEKTEAFF
v_gene: TRBV11-2; abundance: -; d_gene: -; j_gene: TRBJ1-1; CDR3nt: TGTGCCAGCAGCTTAGGAGGCCGGCGAGGCGTCACTGAAGCTTTCTTT; CDR3aa: CASSLGGRRGVTEAFF
v_gene: TRBV10-3; abundance: -; d_gene: TRBD2; j_gene: TRBJ2-7; CDR3nt: TGTGTCATCAGTGCGGGACTAGCGGGAGTATACGAGCAGTACTTC; CDR3aa: CVISAGLAGVYEQYF
v_gene: TRBV12-3/TRBV12-4; abundance: -; d_gene: -; j_gene: TRBJ2-5; CDR3nt: TGTGCCAGCAGTTTTAGGGGCGGAGAGACCCAGTACTTC; CDR3aa: CASSFRGGETQYF
v_gene: TRBV5-1; abundance: -; d_gene: TRBD2; j_gene: TRBJ2-7; CDR3nt: TGCGCCAGCAGCTCAGGACTAGCGGGGGGTGTTGTCGAGCAGTACTTC; CDR3aa: CASSSGLAGGVVEQYF
v_gene: TRBV3-1/TRBV3-2; abundance: -; d_gene: TRBD2; j_gene: TRBJ2-1; CDR3nt: TGTGCCAGCAGCCCCGGAGTGGCTAGCGGGGTCAATGAGCAGTTCTTC; CDR3aa: CASSPGVASGVNEQFF
v_gene: TRBV7-2; abundance: -; d_gene: TRBD2; j_gene: TRBJ2-7; CDR3nt: TGTGCCAGCAGCTCCTCCTGGACTAGCGGGAGATCCTCCTACGAGCAGTACTTC; CDR3aa: CASSSSWTSGRSSYEQYF
v_gene: TRBV10-3; abundance: -; d_gene: -; j_gene: TRBJ1-5; CDR3nt: TGTGCCATCAGTGAGTTGCCCGGGGAGCCCCAGCATTTT; CDR3aa: CAISELPGEPQHF
v_gene: TRBV5-1; abundance: -; d_gene: -; j_gene: TRBJ2-1; CDR3nt: TGCGCCAGCAGCCCGGGACTTGAGAGGTTCTTC; CDR3aa: CASSPGLERFF
v_gene: TRBV19; abundance: -; d_gene: TRBD1; j_gene: TRBJ2-3; CDR3nt: TGTGCCAGTAGTACCAGACAGGGTCTCTCTCCCCCGCAGTATTTT; CDR3aa: CASSTRQGLSPPQYF
v_gene: TRBV5-4; abundance: -; d_gene: -; j_gene: TRBJ1-6; CDR3nt: TGTGCCAGCAGCTTGGGAGGGACATACTACTCACCCCTCCACTTT; CDR3aa: CASSLGGTYYSPLHF
v_gene: TRBV19; abundance: -; d_gene: -; j_gene: TRBJ1-5; CDR3nt: TGTGCCAGTACCGCACAGGGTTGGAGCAATCAGCCCCAGCATTTT; CDR3aa: CASTAQGWSNQPQHF
v_gene: TRBV4-1; abundance: -; d_gene: -; j_gene: TRBJ2-1; CDR3nt: TGCGCCAGCAGCCAAGAAGTCAGAGCGAATGAGCAGTTCTTC; CDR3aa: CASSQEVRANEQFF
v_gene: TRBV27; abundance: -; d_gene: TRBD1; j_gene: TRBJ2-6; CDR3nt: TGTGCCAGCAGTTTTGACAGGGCTGGGGCCAACGTCCTGACTTTC; CDR3aa: CASSFDRAGANVLTF
v_gene: TRBV7-9; abundance: -; d_gene: TRBD2; j_gene: TRBJ2-3; CDR3nt: TGTGCCAGCAGCCCACCCCTAGCGGGGAAAGATACGCAGTATTTT; CDR3aa: CASSPPLAGKDTQYF
v_gene: TRBV21-1; abundance: -; d_gene: -; j_gene: TRBJ2-4; CDR3nt: TGTGCCAGCAGCAAATGTAAGACGGAGAAAGCCAAAAACATTCAGTACTTC; CDR3aa: CASSKCKTEKAKNIQYF
v_gene: TRBV7-9; abundance: -; d_gene: TRBD1; j_gene: TRBJ2-2; CDR3nt: TGTGCCAGCAGCTTGGACAGGGGTATAAGCCCCGGGGAGCTGTTTTTT; CDR3aa: CASSLDRGISPGELFF
v_gene: TRBV27; abundance: -; d_gene: -; j_gene: TRBJ2-3; CDR3nt: TGTGCCAGCACCAAATACAGGGACCTTAGCACAGATACGCAGTATTTT; CDR3aa: CASTKYRDLSTDTQYF
v_gene: TRBV3-1/TRBV3-2; abundance: -; d_gene: -; j_gene: TRBJ1-4; CDR3nt: TGTGCCAGCAGCTTTCAAGGGGGGGCCAATGAAAAACTGTTTTTT; CDR3aa: CASSFQGGANEKLFF
v_gene: TRBV12-3/TRBV12-4; abundance: -; d_gene: -; j_gene: TRBJ2-7; CDR3nt: TGTGCCAGCAGTTTCTCCTATTCCTACGAGCAGTACTTC; CDR3aa: CASSFSYSYEQYF
v_gene: TRBV10-3; abundance: -; d_gene: -; j_gene: TRBJ1-1; CDR3nt: TGTGCCATCAACCCCAGGGGAGGGGGAACTGAAGCTTTCTTT; CDR3aa: CAINPRGGGTEAFF
v_gene: TRBV6-5; abundance: -; d_gene: TRBD2; j_gene: TRBJ2-1; CDR3nt: TGTGCCAGCATGTTAGCGGGGGGGCCGTACAATGAGCAGTTCTTC; CDR3aa: CASMLAGGPYNEQFF
v_gene: TRBV4-3; abundance: -; d_gene: -; j_gene: TRBJ2-2; CDR3nt: TGCGCCAGCAGCCAAGATTCTAGCGTGAACACCGGGGAGCTGTTTTTT; CDR3aa: CASSQDSSVNTGELFF
v_gene: TRBV30; abundance: once; d_gene: -; j_gene: TRBJ1-3; CDR3nt: TGTGCCTGGAGTCGGGGGGCTGGAAACACCATATATTTT; CDR3aa: CAWSRGAGNTIYF
v_gene: TRBV9; abundance: -; d_gene: TRBD1; j_gene: TRBJ1-3; CDR3nt: TGTGCCAGCAGCGTAGAAGAAGGGGGCATCCCCTCTGGAAACACCATATATTTT; CDR3aa: CASSVEEGGIPSGNTIYF
v_gene: TRBV27; abundance: -; d_gene: TRBD1; j_gene: TRBJ1-1; CDR3nt: TGTGCCAGCAGTTTACGACAGGGGCGCAGCCTGAACACTGAAGCTTTCTTT; CDR3aa: CASSLRQGRSLNTEAFF
v_gene: TRBV10-2; abundance: -; d_gene: -; j_gene: TRBJ2-3; CDR3nt: TGCGCCAGCAGATCTCAGGACACAGATACGCAGTATTTT; CDR3aa: CASRSQDTDTQYF